The rows below give T cell receptor beta chains drawn from one sample of a study of cytotoxic CD8 clonotypes in ibrutinib-treated CLL. Here immunoSEQ multiplex PCR was the method, and the copy in TCRdb shows in-frame clones only, minus some. The data hold 250,000 to 350,000 clones, with roughly 76% observed a single time. This specimen consisted of PBMCs, obtained at disease progression, from a patient treated with ibrutinib. The receptors were sampled from a human donor with chronic lymphocytic leukemia. The CDR3 runs from the conserved cysteine through the conserved F or W. The D gene is left open where the match is weak. Some rows mark clone size as missing; the rest say once, few, many or name a class of expanded clone.

clone_size	v_call	d_call	j_call	cdr3_nt	cdr3_aa
.	TRBV15	TRBD1	TRBJ2-6	TGTGCCACCAGCGGCCGGGACAGGGGTTCTGGTGGGGCCAACGTCCTGACTTTC	CATSGRDRGSGGANVLTF
.	TRBV5-1	TRBD2	TRBJ2-1	TGCGCCAGCAGCTCTCACTGGGCCGGACTAGACCCTAGGAATGAGCAGTTCTTC	CASSSHWAGLDPRNEQFF
.	TRBV18	.	TRBJ2-5	TGTGCCAGCTCACAAGCACAGACACGGACGGAGACCCAGTACTTC	CASSQAQTRTETQYF
.	TRBV7-2	TRBD2	TRBJ2-1	TGTGCCAGCAGCATTCCGGGACTACAGGTCCATGAGCAGTTCTTC	CASSIPGLQVHEQFF
.	TRBV7-3	TRBD2	TRBJ2-5	TGTGCCAGCAGCTCCGGGACTAGCGGGGGGCCACAAGAGACCCAGTACTTC	CASSSGTSGGPQETQYF
.	TRBV7-9	TRBD1	TRBJ2-1	TGTGCCAGCAGGTCTAAACCGGGACAGGGGATTGAGCAGTTCTTC	CASRSKPGQGIEQFF
.	TRBV9	TRBD1	TRBJ2-5	TGTGCCAGCAGCGCCCAAGGGGGCGGTGGGAGAGAGACCCAGTACTTC	CASSAQGGGGRETQYF
.	TRBV10-2	.	TRBJ2-7	TGCGCCAGCAGTGAGCTTGGGGCCCTGAGGTACGAGCAGTACTTC	CASSELGALRYEQYF
.	TRBV28	.	TRBJ2-7	TGTGCCAGCAGGGACGTATCCTACGAGCAGTACTTC	CASRDVSYEQYF
few	TRBV27	.	TRBJ1-6	TGTGCCAGCAGTTTGGTGGCAGTTAATTCACCCCTCCACTTT	CASSLVAVNSPLHF
few	TRBV6-5	.	TRBJ2-7	TGTGCCAGCAGTTCCGACCACTATTCGGGGCAGTACTTC	CASSSDHYSGQYF
.	TRBV13	TRBD2	TRBJ2-7	TGTGCCAGCAGCTTGGGTAGCGGGGGGGCCGGCCACGAGCAGTACTTC	CASSLGSGGAGHEQYF
many	TRBV6-1	.	TRBJ2-5	TGTGCCAGCAGTGTGGCGACCCAGTACTTC	CASSVATQYF
.	TRBV4-3	.	TRBJ1-5	TGCGCCAGCAGCCAAGATCTCAGCGGCAGAAGTCAGCCCCAGCATTTT	CASSQDLSGRSQPQHF
.	TRBV18	.	TRBJ2-3	TGTGCCAGCTCACCACCGGGTAGCGGCACAGATACGCAGTATTTT	CASSPPGSGTDTQYF
.	TRBV2	.	TRBJ1-4	TGTGCCAGCAAACCCGGCACTAATGAAAAACTGTTTTTT	CASKPGTNEKLFF
few	TRBV6-5	.	TRBJ1-3	TGTGCCAGCAGTCAGAGTTTCTCTGGAAACACCATATATTTT	CASSQSFSGNTIYF
.	TRBV7-2	.	TRBJ1-3	TGTGCCAGCAGCTTAGCCAACTCTGGAAACACCATATATTTT	CASSLANSGNTIYF
.	TRBV5-1	.	TRBJ2-3	TGCGCCAGCAGATCTGAGGGCAGCACAGGGACGCAGTATTTT	CASRSEGSTGTQYF
.	TRBV2	TRBD1	TRBJ2-5	TGTGCCAGCACCCTGGACAGGGGGCTGGAGACCCAGTACTTC	CASTLDRGLETQYF
.	TRBV4-3	.	TRBJ1-1	TGCGCCAGCAGCCAAAGGGGTCCCACTGAAGCTTTCTTT	CASSQRGPTEAFF
.	TRBV7-2	.	TRBJ2-3	TGTGCCAGCAGCTTAAGTCTCCAAGGTACGCAGTATTTT	CASSLSLQGTQYF
.	TRBV6-1	.	TRBJ1-6	TGTGCCAGCAAGAACCGGGACACTTATAATTCACCCCTCCACTTT	CASKNRDTYNSPLHF
.	TRBV18	TRBD1	TRBJ2-7	TGTGCCAGCTCACCATGGGACAGGGGGGGCTACGAGCAGTACTTC	CASSPWDRGGYEQYF
.	TRBV2	.	TRBJ2-5	TGTGCCAGCAGTGAGACGCCGAAGACCCAGTACTTC	CASSETPKTQYF
.	TRBV28	TRBD1	TRBJ2-1	TGTGCCAGCATCACATCAGGGGGCGGAAATGAGCAGTTCTTC	CASITSGGGNEQFF
.	TRBV5-1	TRBD2	TRBJ2-7	TGCGCCAGCAGCCCTCCGGGACTAGCGGGGGGATTCACTACCTACGAGCAGTACTTC	CASSPPGLAGGFTTYEQYF
.	TRBV5-1	TRBD1	TRBJ1-1	TGCGCCAGCAGCTTGACAGGGGAGAACACTGAAGCTTTCTTT	CASSLTGENTEAFF